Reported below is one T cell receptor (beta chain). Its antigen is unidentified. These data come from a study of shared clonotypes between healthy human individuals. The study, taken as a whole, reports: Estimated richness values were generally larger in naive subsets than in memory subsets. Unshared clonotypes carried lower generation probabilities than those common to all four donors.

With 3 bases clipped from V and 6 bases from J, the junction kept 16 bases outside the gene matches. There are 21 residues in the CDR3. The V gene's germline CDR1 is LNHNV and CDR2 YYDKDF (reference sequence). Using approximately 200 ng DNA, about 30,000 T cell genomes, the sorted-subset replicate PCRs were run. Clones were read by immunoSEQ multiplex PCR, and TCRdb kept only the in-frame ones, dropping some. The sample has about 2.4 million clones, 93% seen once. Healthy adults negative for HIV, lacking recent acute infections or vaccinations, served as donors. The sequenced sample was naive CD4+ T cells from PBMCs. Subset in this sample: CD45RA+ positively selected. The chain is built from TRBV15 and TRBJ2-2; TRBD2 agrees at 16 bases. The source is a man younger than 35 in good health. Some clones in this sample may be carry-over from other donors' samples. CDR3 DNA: TGTGCCACCAGCAGCCTGGGACTAGCGGGAGGGCCATTTAGTCCCCCCGGGGAGCTGTTTTTT. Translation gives CATSSLGLAGGPFSPPGELFF.